Below are 25 T cell receptor beta chains sequenced from a single sample in a study of CD8 T cells in ankylosing spondylitis (dated by TCRdb to 2017 to 2019). General conclusions and limits of the study: Blood from ankylosing spondylitis patients appeared to be characterized by a TCR beta motif composed of roughly eight highly homologous amino acid variants.

Antigen specificity for these receptors is unknown. The library was built by means of 5' RACE. Instrument used: Illumina HiSeq 2500. The public reads were reanalyzed by TCRdb: fastp trimming at Q25, MiXCR alignment, in-frame beta chains only. Every entry covers one CDR3 protein and lists the most common genes and DNA from its rows. The sample table shows about 420,000 distinct CDR3 sequences, and 20% to 25% are seen once. The ten largest clones add up to less than 20% of the sample. Sample: blood, either unsorted or a sorted T cell fraction (not recorded which). Source of these receptors: a male donor with ankylosing spondylitis.

As to this clonotype: At one end the junction does not follow the germline gene, possibly because of a read error. The genes are TRBV12-3 or TRBV12-4 and TRBJ2-1; 12 bases are a match to TRBD2. CDR3 size: 15 residues. The CDR3, as DNA: TGTGCCAGCACTTTAAGACTAGCGGGAGTCAATGAGCAGTTCTTC. Encoded protein: CASTLRLAGVNEQFF.

The genes are TRBV11-2 and TRBJ2-1; no definite D call. V lost 5 bases to trimming and J lost 9 bases, with 14 bases between them. The CDR3 has 13 residues. Germline CDR1 reads SGHAT; CDR2 reads FQNNGV. The CDR3 sequence is CASSVGRRREQFF. CDR3 bases: TGTGCCAGCAGCGTTGGGCGGCGCCGTGAGCAGTTCTTC. The whole variable domain, filled in from reference TRBV11-2 and TRBJ2-1, reads EAGVAQSPRYKIIEKRQSVAFWCNPISGHATLYWYQQILGQGPKLLIQFQNNGVVDDSQLPKDRFSAERLKGVDSTLKIQPAKLEDSAVYLCASSVGRRREQFFGPGTRLTVL.

This clonotype was seen more than once but under ten times. The gene calls are TRBV12-3 or TRBV12-4 and TRBJ1-4; D remains ambiguous. The ends were cut back, 5 bases at V and 10 bases at J, with 17 bases in the middle. The CDR3 runs to 14 residues. CDR3 sequence: CASSQEAGVVKLFF. The CDR3 DNA reads TGTGCCAGCAGTCAAGAGGCCGGGGTGGTAAAACTGTTTTTT.

The table lists this clonotype with many counts. The gene calls are TRBV20-1 and TRBJ2-7, with D unclear. V was clipped by 7 bases and J by 0 bases, with 13 bases between them. The germline gives CDR1 DFQATT, CDR2 SNEGSKA (reference sequence). The CDR3 sequence is 13 residues long. The CDR3 coding sequence is TGCAGTGTGGGTGGGCGAGACTCCTACGAGCAGTACTTC. Residues: CSVGGRDSYEQYF.

The chain employs TRBV3-1 and TRBJ1-2; the D gene is possibly TRBD1 (6 bases). The CDR3 has 13 amino acids. The V gene's germline CDR1 is LGHDT and CDR2 YNNKEL (reference sequence). The V end was cut by 5 bases, the J end by 5 bases, with 12 bases between. CDR3 DNA: TGTGCCAGCAGCTTAGACAGGTTATATGGCTACACCTTC. The encoded protein is CASSLDRLYGYTF. Filled out from reference TRBV3-1 and TRBJ1-2, the complete variable domain reads DTAVSQTPKYLVTQMGNDKSIKCEQNLGHDTMYWYKQDSKKFLKIMFSYNNKELIINETVPNRFSPKSPDKAHLNLHINSLELGDSAVYFCASSLDRLYGYTFGSGTRLTVV.

A few counts support this clonotype. V is TRBV5-1 and J is TRBJ2-1; 8 positions agree with TRBD2. This CDR3 has 16 residues. Germline V CDR1 and CDR2: SGHRS, YFSETQ. V gave up 4 bases and J gave up 4 bases; unmatched junction bases: 10. CDR3 sequence reads: CASSLTGREGYNEQFF. In nucleotides, the CDR3 is TGCGCCAGCAGCCTGACTGGACGGGAGGGGTACAATGAGCAGTTCTTC.

The rearrangement joins TRBV27 to TRBJ2-1; 13 bases map to TRBD2. J was trimmed by 2 bases and V by 6 bases; bases with no gene match: 13. The germline V gene has CDR1 MNHEY and CDR2 SMNVEV (reference sequence). This CDR3 has 19 residues. Written as DNA, the CDR3 is TGTGCCAGCAGACGCCCACTTACTAGCGGGAGGGTCCCCTACAATGAGCAGTTCTTC. Its translation: CASRRPLTSGRVPYNEQFF.

This chain connects TRBV6-1 to TRBJ2-7; D may match TRBD1 or TRBD2 (6 bases each). There are 14 residues in the CDR3. Germline CDR1 and CDR2: MNHNS and SASEGT. Trimming pared 6 bases from V and 5 bases from J, leaving 17 bases between. Here the CDR3 DNA reads TGTGCCAGCAGCCCTGGGGGGCCACTAAACGAGCAGTACTTC. Its translation is CASSPGGPLNEQYF.

The chain couples TRBV6-2 or TRBV6-3 to TRBJ2-2, with 8 bases identical to TRBD1. Unmatched junction bases numbered 19, after V lost 6 bases and J lost 4 bases. The CDR3 spans 19 residues. Looked up from germline, CDR1 is MNHEY and CDR2 is SVGEGT. The CDR3 spells CASRAQGGATGVLTGELFF. CDR3 in DNA: TGTGCCAGCAGAGCCCAAGGCGGCGCGACAGGGGTCCTCACCGGGGAGCTGTTTTTT.

V is TRBV7-6 and J is TRBJ1-2; the match to TRBD1 covers 10 bases. CDR3 length: 21 amino acids. The germline V gene has CDR1 SGHVS and CDR2 FNYEAQ. Trimming removed 2 bases from V and 5 bases from J; junction bases left unmatched: 23. For the CDR3, the DNA is TGTGCCAGCAGCTTACGGGACAGGGGACCACTCCTAAGGCTGTCTACTTATGGCTACACCTTC. The encoded protein is CASSLRDRGPLLRLSTYGYTF.

This rearrangement joins TRBV5-1 to TRBJ2-3; TRBD1 is a possible D gene (5 bases). CDR1 SGHRS and CDR2 YFSETQ come from the germline V gene. Trimming shortened V by 1 base and J by 3 bases, and 18 bases separated the two germline ends. The CDR3 contains 17 residues. The CDR3 protein is CASSLRTMAGRTDTQYF. In DNA form, the CDR3 reads TGCGCCAGCAGCTTGCGAACGATGGCAGGGCGGACAGATACGCAGTATTTT.

This clonotype was observed once. The chain couples TRBV5-4 to TRBJ2-1; 11 bases map to TRBD1. The CDR3 is made up of 15 amino acids. CDR1 and CDR2 (germline): SGHNT, YYREEE (reference sequence). V shed 5 bases, J shed 6 bases, and the junction held 7 bases outside the gene matches. The CDR3 protein is CASSSGTGGLNEQFF. CDR3 coding DNA: TGTGCCAGCAGTTCCGGGACAGGGGGTCTCAATGAGCAGTTCTTC.

Many counts were recorded for this clonotype. The rearrangement joins TRBV9 to TRBJ2-2; maybe TRBD2 (5 bases). Trimming removed 2 bases from V and 6 bases from J, with 11 bases in between. CDR1 is SGDLS, CDR2 YYNGEE, per germline. The CDR3 has 14 residues. The CDR3 DNA reads as TGTGCCAGCAGCGTCGAATGGGAGTCCGGGGAGCTGTTTTTT. Its protein is CASSVEWESGELFF.

This chain joins TRBV12-3 or TRBV12-4 and TRBJ2-1, with 9 bases matching TRBD2. Losses at the gene ends were 3 bases for V and 5 bases for J; bases not matched to a gene: 8. CDR3 size: 16 residues. CDR3 nucleotides: TGTGCCAGCAGTTTCTGGGGTAGCGGGAGCCACAATGAGCAGTTCTTC. Its translation: CASSFWGSGSHNEQFF.

V and J are TRBV2 and TRBJ2-5; TRBD1 agrees at 7 bases. Losses at the gene ends were 8 bases for V and 7 bases for J; bases not matched to a gene: 13. Looked up from germline, CDR1 is SNHLY and CDR2 is FYNNEI. This CDR3 region has 14 residues. The DNA for the CDR3 is TGTGCCAGCGACCGGGACAGAGCCCGTGGGACCCAGTACTTC. Residues: CASDRDRARGTQYF.

The sample holds a few counts of this clonotype. This rearrangement joins TRBV20-1 to TRBJ2-5; D unclear. The germline V and J ends were trimmed by 2 bases and 4 bases, with 8 bases remaining between them. Germline V gene data show CDR1 as DFQATT and CDR2 as SNEGSKA (reference sequence). The length of the CDR3 is 12 residues. This CDR3 reads CSARTLGETQYF. The DNA of the CDR3 is TGCAGTGCTAGAACCCTAGGAGAGACCCAGTACTTC.

The chain employs TRBV5-5 and TRBJ2-7; D not certain. CDR3 length: 14 amino acids. Germline V gene lookup returns CDR1 SGHKS and CDR2 YYEKEE (reference sequence). With 1 base removed from V and 4 bases from J, the gap between germline ends came to 12 bases. In DNA form, the CDR3 reads TGTGCCAGCAGCTTGCGCCCCGTCACGTACGAGCAGTACTTC. Residues: CASSLRPVTYEQYF. The variable domain in full, with the rest retrieved from reference TRBV5-5 and TRBJ2-7, is DAGVTQSPTHLIKTRGQQVTLRCSPISGHKSVSWYQQVLGQGPQFIFQYYEKEERGRGNFPDRFSARQFPNYSSELNVNALLLGDSALYLCASSLRPVTYEQYFGPGTRLTVT.

The chain employs TRBV10-2 and TRBJ2-6, with D hard to call. Trimming took 6 bases from V and 0 from J, leaving 9 bases between them. CDR1 WSHSY and CDR2 SAAADI come from the germline V gene. This CDR3 is 15 amino acids long. The CDR3 bases are TGCGCCAGCAGAGTCTTAAACTCTGGGGCCAACGTCCTGACTTTC. The encoded protein is CASRVLNSGANVLTF.

This clonotype has only a few counts. The V and J genes are TRBV6-2 or TRBV6-3 and TRBJ1-1, with unresolved D. This CDR3 has 14 residues. V was clipped by 2 bases and J by 1 base, with 8 bases between them. Germline loops: CDR1 MNHEY, CDR2 SVGEGT. DNA of the CDR3: TGTGCCAGCAGTTACGGACCGTCGAACACTGAAGCTTTCTTT. The encoded protein is CASSYGPSNTEAFF.

A word on this clonotype: An end of the junction differs from the germline gene, which may be a read error. The chain uses TRBV2 and TRBJ1-5, with D hard to call. The germline CDR1 and CDR2 sequences are SNHLY and FYNNEI. This CDR3 spans 13 amino acids. CDR3 region: CASCETLNQPQHF. As DNA, the CDR3 is TGTGCCAGCTGTGAAACGCTCAATCAGCCCCAGCATTTT. The variable domain in full, with the rest retrieved from reference TRBV2 and TRBJ1-5, is EPEVTQTPSHQVTQMGQEVILRCVPISNHLYFYWYRQILGQKVEFLVSFYNNEISEKSEIFDDQFSVERPDGSNFTLKIRSTKLEDSAMYFCASCETLNQPQHFGDGTRLSIL.

The CDR3 reads CASGDRALSGNTIYF. CDR3 nucleotide sequence: TGTGCCAGCGGAGACAGGGCACTCTCTGGAAACACCATATATTTT. The V call is TRBV12-3 or TRBV12-4, the J call TRBJ1-3, with 7 bases matching TRBD1. The CDR3 loop spans 15 amino acids. J was trimmed by 0 bases and V by 8 bases; bases with no gene match: 7.

V and J are TRBV20-1 and TRBJ2-3, with TRBD2 identical over 8 bases. CDR3 size: 16 residues. Germline V lookup: CDR1 DFQATT, CDR2 SNEGSKA (reference sequence). The junction had 10 bases not matched to a gene; V was cut back by 5 bases and J by 0 bases. This CDR3 reads CSAQAGAVGSTDTQYF. CDR3 bases: TGCAGTGCTCAAGCGGGAGCGGTGGGAAGCACAGATACGCAGTATTTT.

This clonotype was detected only once. The chain couples TRBV5-1 to TRBJ1-1; D unresolved. Germline V lookup: CDR1 SGHRS, CDR2 YFSETQ. CDR3 length equals 14 residues. The ends were cut back, 5 bases at V and 1 base at J, with 12 bases in the middle. The CDR3 sequence is CASRILSGNTEAFF. CDR3 nucleotide sequence: TGCGCCAGCAGGATTCTCTCGGGGAACACTGAAGCTTTCTTT.

This rearrangement joins TRBV9 to TRBJ2-2; TRBD2 matches at 13 bases. The J segment lost 5 bases and the V segment lost 0 bases, leaving 4 bases of the junction unmatched. CDR1 and CDR2 from the germline V gene are SGDLS and YYNGEE. The CDR3 consists of 17 residues. The CDR3 reads CASSVGTSGRGTGELFF. CDR3 DNA sequence: TGTGCCAGCAGCGTAGGAACTAGCGGGAGGGGGACCGGGGAGCTGTTTTTT.

The chain carries TRBV7-2 and TRBJ2-7, with 12 bases lining up with TRBD2. Germline V CDR1 and CDR2: SGHTA, FQGNSA. V dropped 7 bases and J dropped 4; count of bases not matched to a gene: 5. CDR3 length: 14 residues. CDR3 coding DNA: TGTGCCAGCATGACTAGCGGGAGTGAATACGAGCAGTACTTC. The encoded protein is CASMTSGSEYEQYF. The whole variable domain, remainder taken from reference TRBV7-2 and TRBJ2-7, is GAGVSQSPSNKVTEKGKDVELRCDPISGHTALYWYRQSLGQGLEFLIYFQGNSAPDKSGLPSDRFSAERTGGSVSTLTIQRTQQEDSAVYLCASMTSGSEYEQYFGPGTRLTVT.